This T cell receptor beta chain is drawn from a study of blood T cells in healthy people across ages. Whole-study results and caveats: Roughly linear age-related decline in beta diversity appeared, significant by age 40.

On this clonotype itself: The antigen is not known.

CDR1 DFQATT and CDR2 SNEGSKA come from the germline V gene (reference sequence). V was shortened by 3 bases and J by 8 bases, with 23 bases between the two germline ends. The CDR3 sequence is 17 residues long. Using a J-beta primer mix together with a sample-barcoded 5' primer, a second PCR was run for roughly 6 to 12 cycles. TCRdb recomputed calls from the 5' RACE reads with MiXCR, one row per CDR3 protein. The sample gives about 1.4 million distinct CDR3 sequences, around 55% of which show up once; 6.5% to 8% is in the top ten. PBMCs, at least 7 million per sample, were isolated. This clonotype was sampled from a man aged 18 to 30 in good health. The gene calls are TRBV20-1 and TRBJ1-6, with a possible D match to TRBD1 (5 bases). Specimen: blood. CDR3 protein: CSASIPWGLTQYSPLHF. Written as DNA, the CDR3 is TGCAGTGCTAGCATCCCCTGGGGACTAACTCAATATTCACCCCTCCACTTT.